The 7 T cell receptor beta chains reported below all come from one sample, sequenced in a study of regulatory T cells in long-lasting Graves disease. Building the TCR beta libraries relied on iRepertoire HTBI primers, and CDR3 regions underwent Arm-PCR. TCRdb reanalysed the multiplex PCR reads using MiXCR and keeps one entry per CDR3 protein. The profile covers 500,000 or so distinct CDR3 sequences, with roughly 16% appearing a single time and more than 20% taken by the ten largest. Stated time point: newly diagnosed GD, antithyroid drugs for less than 3 months. Isolated PBMC RNA provided the starting material for the TCR library. In addition, the sample was reused for a study of T cells in Graves' hyperthyroidism and ophthalmopathy.

The input for sequencing was peripheral blood mononuclear cells (PBMCs), taken at new diagnosis, from a patient treated with antithyroid drugs. The receptors were gathered from a woman in her forties or fifties with Graves disease.

In its sample, this clonotype was seen a few times. The rearrangement joins TRBV4-1 to TRBJ2-4, with TRBD1 as a possible D gene (7 bases). Germline CDR1 MGHRA, CDR2 YSYEKL. V was trimmed by 3 bases and J by 0 bases, leaving 18 bases between them. The CDR3 runs 18 residues. CDR3 loop: CASSQIGQGGLAKNIQYF. Written as DNA, the CDR3 is TGCGCCAGCAGCCAGATTGGCCAGGGGGGCCTAGCCAAAAACATTCAGTACTTC.

This rearrangement joins TRBV15 to TRBJ2-3; 9 bases line up with TRBD1. CDR1 and CDR2 (germline): LNHNV, YYDKDF (reference sequence). J was trimmed by 4 bases and V by 2 bases; bases with no gene match: 4. CDR3 length: 15 amino acids. The DNA for the CDR3 is TGTGCCACCAGCAGATGGACAGGGGAGCCAGATACGCAGTATTTT. Translated, it gives CATSRWTGEPDTQYF.

This clonotype was seen a few times. The chain is built from TRBV7-9 and TRBJ1-4, with D maybe TRBD1 (6 bases). Germline V gene sequence: CDR1 SEHNR, CDR2 FQNEAQ (reference sequence). The CDR3 totals 14 residues. V was pared by 2 bases and J by 7 bases, with 11 bases between. CDR3 sequence (DNA): TGTGCCAGCAGCTTAAGCAGGGGAGGTGAAAAACTGTTTTTT. Translation: CASSLSRGGEKLFF.

This clonotype was found many times. The rearrangement joins TRBV27 to TRBJ1-3; maybe TRBD1 (6 bases). V lost 10 bases and J 2 bases, leaving 12 bases between the germline ends. Germline V gene sequence: CDR1 MNHEY, CDR2 SMNVEV (reference sequence). The CDR3 consists of 13 residues. CDR3 region: CATSRGPGNTIYF. The CDR3 DNA follows: TGTGCCACCTCCAGGGGACCTGGAAACACCATATATTTT.

The table lists this clonotype with many counts. This chain joins TRBV5-1 and TRBJ1-1, with 7 positions matching TRBD1. CDR1 is SGHRS, CDR2 YFSETQ, per germline. The CDR3 extends over 15 amino acids. J lost 0 bases, V lost 5 bases, and 7 bases had no gene match. CDR3 bases: TGCGCCAGCAGTTTAGAGGGGGCTATGAACACTGAAGCTTTCTTT. Protein sequence: CASSLEGAMNTEAFF.

In DNA, the CDR3 is TGTGCCAGTAGGACTACGGGGGTTGACACTGAAGCTTTCTTT. It encodes CASRTTGVDTEAFF. V is TRBV19 and J is TRBJ1-1; weak D call: TRBD1 (5 bases). CDR3 length equals 14 residues. Trimming took 6 bases from V and 3 from J, leaving 14 bases between them. The germline gives CDR1 LNHDA, CDR2 SQIVND (reference sequence).

This clonotype has a count of ten or more. V gene TRBV24-1 combines with J gene TRBJ2-3; 7 bases agree with TRBD1. V lost 4 bases to trimming and J lost 4 bases; unmatched junction nucleotides: 7. This CDR3 comprises 15 residues. Per germline, CDR1 KGHDR and CDR2 SFDVKD. This CDR3 reads CATSDSRGRADTQYF. CDR3 coding DNA: TGTGCCACCAGTGACTCGAGGGGGCGCGCAGATACGCAGTATTTT.